This passage covers 24 T cell receptor beta chains from one sample sequenced in a study of cytomegalovirus exposure and HLA in healthy donors. The PCR employed 60 Vbeta primers together with 13 Jbeta primers. Sequenced by immunoSEQ multiplex PCR; TCRdb stores in-frame clones only, minus some. Among 65,000 to 85,000 clones listed, 86% were seen once. Sequenced sample: PBMCs. The receptors were sampled from a woman aged 25 to 39 in good health and CMV-seronegative.

The V gene is TRBV2, the J gene TRBJ1-2, with D uncertain. V dropped 6 bases and J dropped 6 bases, with 14 bases sitting between them. The CDR3 spans 13 residues. The germline gives CDR1 SNHLY, CDR2 FYNNEI. CDR3 amino acids: CASSLERRNGYTF. The DNA of the CDR3 is TGTGCCAGCAGCTTGGAGAGGCGAAATGGCTACACCTTC.

The V gene is TRBV6-5, the J gene TRBJ2-7, with TRBD2 as a possible D gene (6 bases). Germline-derived CDR1 and CDR2 are MNHEY and SVGAGI. Trimming took off 6 bases at V and 0 bases at J, with 9 bases between the two ends. The CDR3 contains 13 residues. The CDR3 spells CASSGSLSYEQYF. CDR3 nucleotides: TGTGCCAGCAGCGGGAGTCTCTCCTACGAGCAGTACTTC.

The CDR3 DNA reads TGTGCCAGCAGTAGCAACCAAATCACCGGGACTAGCGGGAGAAGTTTATTTGAGCAGTACTTC. This encodes CASSSNQITGTSGRSLFEQYF. The chain recombines TRBV2 with TRBJ2-7; 14 nucleotides line up with TRBD2. The CDR3 runs to 21 residues. Germline CDR1 reads SNHLY; CDR2 reads FYNNEI. V lost 5 bases to trimming and J lost 7 bases; unmatched junction nucleotides: 25.

This clone has just a few counts. The rearrangement links TRBV4-3 to TRBJ2-6, with TRBD1 matching over 10 bases. CDR1 is LGHNA and CDR2 is YSLEER in the germline V gene. The trim removed 4 bases at V and 0 bases at J, leaving 6 bases unmatched. The CDR3 is made up of 18 amino acids. DNA for the CDR3: TGCGCCAGCAGCCGGGCGGGACAGGGGATCTCTGGGGCCAACGTCCTGACTTTC. It encodes CASSRAGQGISGANVLTF.

The rearrangement links TRBV2 to TRBJ2-5; D is unclear. Germline CDR1 and CDR2: SNHLY and FYNNEI. V dropped 6 bases and J dropped 7 bases, with 15 bases sitting between them. The CDR3 contains 13 residues. The CDR3 DNA reads TGTGCCAGCAGAGAGGCCCGGGTGGGGACCCAGTACTTC. Translating it yields CASREARVGTQYF.

This clone was observed a few times. The chain is built from TRBV6-1 and TRBJ1-5, with TRBD1 identical over 7 bases. This CDR3 is 13 amino acids long. The germline V gene has CDR1 MNHNS and CDR2 SASEGT. The V gene end was trimmed by 7 bases and the J gene end by 4 bases; junction bases not matched to a gene: 4. DNA of the CDR3: TGTGCCAGCAACCCGACAGGGAATCAGCCCCAGCATTTT. The encoded protein is CASNPTGNQPQHF.

The chain has TRBV4-1 and TRBJ2-1; the D is unclear. V was pared by 2 bases and J by 0 bases, with 14 bases between. This CDR3 is 17 amino acids long. Germline V gene data show CDR1 as MGHRA and CDR2 as YSYEKL. CDR3 residues: CASSQSVTFSSYNEQFF. The CDR3 DNA reads as TGCGCCAGCAGCCAAAGCGTAACCTTTAGCTCCTACAATGAGCAGTTCTTC.

The V and J genes are TRBV5-1 and TRBJ1-2; TRBD1 matches 7 bases. The junction had 5 bases not matched to a gene; V was cut back by 3 bases and J by 6 bases. The CDR3 contains 13 residues. Germline loops: CDR1 SGHRS, CDR2 YFSETQ. In nucleotides, the CDR3 is TGCGCCAGCAGCTCCCGACAGGGAGATGGCTACACCTTC. Protein product: CASSSRQGDGYTF.

This sequence joins TRBV5-1 and TRBJ1-5; TRBD1 matches 7 bases. Germline V gene sequence: CDR1 SGHRS, CDR2 YFSETQ. V lost 1 base, J lost 2 bases, and 6 bases stayed unmatched. The CDR3 contains 16 residues. The CDR3: CASSLTDRDRNQPQHF. The CDR3 nucleotides read TGCGCCAGCAGCTTGACTGACAGGGATCGCAATCAGCCCCAGCATTTT.

This chain uses TRBV7-2 with TRBJ2-2; TRBD1 agrees at 9 bases. V trimming: 2 bases; J trimming: 5 bases; junction bases outside the gene matches: 6. Germline lookup yields CDR1 SGHTA and CDR2 FQGNSA. The CDR3 runs to 16 residues. The CDR3 region is CASSLSGTGLTGELFF. The CDR3, as DNA: TGTGCCAGCAGCTTATCCGGGACAGGGCTTACCGGGGAGCTGTTTTTT. Looking up the rest from reference TRBV7-2 and TRBJ2-2 gives the full variable domain: GAGVSQSPSNKVTEKGKDVELRCDPISGHTALYWYRQSLGQGLEFLIYFQGNSAPDKSGLPSDRFSAERTGGSVSTLTIQRTQQEDSAVYLCASSLSGTGLTGELFFGEGSRLTVL.

The rearrangement uses TRBV19 and TRBJ1-5; TRBD1 matches 8 bases. From germline, CDR1 is LNHDA and CDR2 SQIVND (reference sequence). The junction had 11 bases not matched to a gene; V was cut back by 6 bases and J by 4 bases. The CDR3 is 16 amino acids. The CDR3 DNA is TGTGCCAGTAGGGGGCTGACAGGGGACCGGAATCAGCCCCAGCATTTT. As protein: CASRGLTGDRNQPQHF.

CDR3 in DNA: TGCGCCAGCAGCCGACATTACCCTCTGGAAGACAATGAGCAGTTCTTC. It specifies CASSRHYPLEDNEQFF. The V call is TRBV4-3, the J call TRBJ2-1; D is undetermined. Trimming took 4 bases from V and 5 from J, leaving 18 bases between them. Germline CDR1 LGHNA, CDR2 YSLEER. The CDR3 spans 16 residues.

This chain uses TRBV27 with TRBJ1-2; D unclear. V was cut by 6 bases and J by 8 bases, with 10 bases left in between. The CDR3 is 11 amino acids. The germline CDR1 and CDR2 sequences are MNHEY and SMNVEV (reference sequence). DNA for the CDR3: TGTGCCAGCAGGAGCGCATGGGGCTACACCTTC. As protein: CASRSAWGYTF.

The chain recombines TRBV19 with TRBJ1-2; weak D call: TRBD1 (6 bases). This CDR3 has 14 residues. The V gene's germline CDR1 is LNHDA and CDR2 SQIVND (reference sequence). Trimming removed 10 bases at V and 6 bases at J, with 21 bases between. CDR3 in amino acids: CAIWSAGGPNGYTF. The CDR3 DNA follows: TGTGCCATATGGTCGGCCGGGGGGCCGAATGGCTACACCTTC.

The chain joins TRBV6-4 to TRBJ1-2; no definite D call. The V end was cut by 7 bases, the J end by 3 bases, with 15 bases between. Germline CDR1 MRHNA, CDR2 SNTAGT. The CDR3 runs to 14 residues. The CDR3 bases are TGTGCCAGCATGATCCCGCAGATGCACTATGGCTACACCTTC. Translating gives CASMIPQMHYGYTF.

The chain combines TRBV7-2 with TRBJ1-1, with no clear D. The V gene lost 4 bases and the J gene lost 7 bases, with 10 bases spanning the gap. This CDR3 spans 12 amino acids. Germline CDR1 reads SGHTA; CDR2 reads FQGNSA. The CDR3 coding sequence is TGTGCCAGCAGCTCTCAGCGGTATGAAGCTTTCTTT. It codes for CASSSQRYEAFF.

The chain carries TRBV2 and TRBJ1-1, with TRBD1 matching 10 bases. Germline loops: CDR1 SNHLY, CDR2 FYNNEI. This CDR3 contains 15 residues. Trimming cost V 5 bases and J 6 bases; bases outside gene matches: 9. This CDR3 is CASSPRTGGNAEAFF. The CDR3, as DNA: TGTGCCAGCAGTCCCCGGACAGGGGGGAATGCTGAAGCTTTCTTT.

The chain couples TRBV18 to TRBJ1-5; 10 nucleotides line up with TRBD1. Germline V gene data show CDR1 as KGHSH and CDR2 as LQKENI. After removal of 5 bases from V and 7 bases from J, the junction contained 8 bases not matched to a gene. The CDR3 length is 15 residues. For the CDR3, the DNA is TGTGCCAGCTCAACGACAGGGGGCGAGGGGCAGCCCCAGCATTTT. Its translation is CASSTTGGEGQPQHF. Using reference TRBV18 and TRBJ1-5 for the parts outside the CDR3, the full variable domain is NAGVMQNPRHLVRRRGQEARLRCSPMKGHSHVYWYRQLPEEGLKFMVYLQKENIIDESGMPKERFSAEFPKEGPSILRIQQVVRGDSAAYFCASSTTGGEGQPQHFGDGTRLSIL.

This clone was detected once. The rearrangement links TRBV6-1 to TRBJ1-4; D ambiguous. V shed 7 bases and J shed 5 bases, with 11 bases lying between them. Germline CDR1 and CDR2: MNHNS and SASEGT. The CDR3 is made up of 13 amino acids. In nucleotides, the CDR3 is TGTGCCAGCACCGCCTGGGCCAATGAAAAACTGTTTTTT. This encodes CASTAWANEKLFF.

V usage is TRBV15 and J usage is TRBJ2-7, with TRBD1 as a possible D gene (6 bases). Germline V lookup: CDR1 LNHNV, CDR2 YYDKDF (reference sequence). The V gene lost 0 bases and the J gene lost 4 bases, with 16 bases spanning the gap. CDR3 length equals 16 residues. The CDR3 spells CATSRDLGTSRYEQYF. CDR3 nucleotide sequence: TGTGCCACCAGCAGAGATCTGGGGACAAGCAGGTACGAGCAGTACTTC.

The V gene is TRBV5-6, the J gene TRBJ2-5; 7 bases are shared with TRBD1. The assigned J gene may be wrong: the sequence end matches TRBJ2-7 better. This CDR3 contains 13 residues. The germline CDR1 and CDR2 sequences are SGHDT and YYEEEE. CDR3 in amino acids: CASSLGQVYEQYF. CDR3 sequence (DNA): TGTGCCAGCAGCTTAGGACAGGTATACGAGCAGTACTTC.

This clone has just a few counts. The chain combines TRBV2 with TRBJ2-5, with 11 bases fitting TRBD2. The length of the CDR3 is 19 residues. V trimming: 6 bases; J trimming: 1 base; junction bases outside the gene matches: 16. Germline lookup yields CDR1 SNHLY and CDR2 FYNNEI. The CDR3 here is CASRLGRTSGRWAQETQYF. CDR3 DNA: TGTGCCAGCAGGCTGGGGCGCACTAGCGGGAGATGGGCCCAAGAGACCCAGTACTTC.

This clone was seen only a few times. Other DNA sequences within the sample encode an identical CDR3. The genes are TRBV6-5 and TRBJ2-5; TRBD2 is a possible D gene (5 bases). The CDR3 runs 13 residues. Between the trimmed V and J ends, which lost 8 bases and 5 bases, there was a span of 15 bases. CDR1 is MNHEY and CDR2 is SVGAGI in the germline V gene. This chain's CDR3 is CASGLSGWETQYF. CDR3 in DNA: TGTGCCAGCGGACTCTCGGGATGGGAGACCCAGTACTTC.

The chain couples TRBV18 to TRBJ2-1; 10 nucleotides agree with TRBD2. Losses at the gene ends were 5 bases for V and 9 bases for J; bases not matched to a gene: 10. In germline, CDR1 is KGHSH, CDR2 LQKENI. The CDR3 contains 15 residues. The CDR3, as DNA: TGTGCCAGCTCATCCACTAGCGGGGAGTCGAGTGAGCAGTTCTTC. Its protein is CASSSTSGESSEQFF.